One sample yielded the 5 T cell receptor beta chains listed below, sequenced in a study of T cell clones after liver transplantation. Method: immunoSEQ multiplex PCR; TCRdb's copy keeps in-frame clones and lacks some. The table has tens of thousands of clones, roughly three quarters seen once. The sample was CD4+ T cells from blood, taken at the 22-month timepoint. The receptor source for this set is a human patient who received a liver transplant. Some of the T cells may derive from the graft donor.

CDR3 in DNA: TGTGCCAGCAGCTTAGCGAAGGCTAGCGGGGGGTACGAGCAGTACTTC. It translates to CASSLAKASGGYEQYF. The chain links TRBV7-8 to TRBJ2-7; 11 positions agree with TRBD2. Losses at the gene ends were 0 bases for V and 4 bases for J; bases not matched to a gene: 5. The CDR3 consists of 16 residues. Germline loops: CDR1 SGHVS, CDR2 FQNEAQ.

V gene TRBV7-5 combines with J gene TRBJ1-5; the table's D call TRBD1 went unverified against the DNA. TRBV7-5 is assigned pseudogene status. CDR3 length equals 20 residues. DNA of the CDR3: TGTGCCAGAAGCCCCAAGGGTAGGGGGCAAGGAAAAACAAGCAATCAGCCCCAGCATTTT. Amino acids: CARSPKGRGQGKTSNQPQHF.

This chain uses TRBV6-1 with TRBJ2-3; a possible D gene is TRBD1 (6 bases). CDR3 size: 16 residues. V lost 0 bases and J lost 6, with 16 bases in between. Germline V gene lookup returns CDR1 MNHNS and CDR2 SASEGT. DNA for the CDR3: TGTGCCAGCAGTGAAGCAGGGACAAGCCCCGGTGATACGCAGTATTTT. This translates into CASSEAGTSPGDTQYF.

The chain has TRBV7-2 and TRBJ1-6, with 8 bases aligning to TRBD1. The junction had 5 bases not matched to a gene; V was cut back by 4 bases and J by 18 bases. Germline CDR1 is SGHTA and CDR2 is FQGNSA. This CDR3 is built from 11 residues. The CDR3 DNA reads TGTGCCAGCAGCTCGGACAGGGTGCGCCACTTT. The encoded protein is CASSSDRVRHF.

The V call is TRBV6-6, the J call TRBJ2-5, with 8 bases that match TRBD2. Germline V gene sequence: CDR1 MNHNY, CDR2 SVGAGI (reference sequence). Trimming at V came to 4 bases and at J to 1 base, leaving 8 bases not matched to a gene. This CDR3 comprises 16 residues. The CDR3 region is CASSSRTSGLQETQYF. DNA for the CDR3: TGTGCCAGCAGTTCCCGAACTAGCGGACTCCAAGAGACCCAGTACTTC.